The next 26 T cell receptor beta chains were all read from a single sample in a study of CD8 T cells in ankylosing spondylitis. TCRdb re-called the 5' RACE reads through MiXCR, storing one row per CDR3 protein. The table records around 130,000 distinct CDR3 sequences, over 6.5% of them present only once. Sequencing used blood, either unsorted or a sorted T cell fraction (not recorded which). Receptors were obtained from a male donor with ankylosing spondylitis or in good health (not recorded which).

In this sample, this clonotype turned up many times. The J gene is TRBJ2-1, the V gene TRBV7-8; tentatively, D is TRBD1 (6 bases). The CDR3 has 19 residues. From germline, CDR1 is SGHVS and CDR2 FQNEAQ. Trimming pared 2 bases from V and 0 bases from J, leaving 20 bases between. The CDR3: CASSLYQVGQRSSYNEQFF. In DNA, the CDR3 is TGTGCCAGCAGCTTATACCAGGTGGGACAAAGGAGCTCCTACAATGAGCAGTTCTTC.

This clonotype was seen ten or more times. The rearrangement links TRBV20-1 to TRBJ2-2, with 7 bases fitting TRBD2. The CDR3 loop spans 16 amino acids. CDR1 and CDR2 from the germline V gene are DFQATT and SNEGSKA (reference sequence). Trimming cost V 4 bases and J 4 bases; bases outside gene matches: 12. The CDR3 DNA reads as TGCAGTGCTAAACCGGGGGGAGCGCGTCCCACCGGGGAGCTGTTTTTT. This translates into CSAKPGGARPTGELFF.

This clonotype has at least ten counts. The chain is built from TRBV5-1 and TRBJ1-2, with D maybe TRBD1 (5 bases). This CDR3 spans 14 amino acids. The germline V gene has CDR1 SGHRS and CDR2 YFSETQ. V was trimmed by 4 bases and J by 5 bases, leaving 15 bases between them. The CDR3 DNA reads TGCGCCAGCAGCCTGGGGACGGGGGTTTATGGCTACACCTTC. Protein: CASSLGTGVYGYTF.

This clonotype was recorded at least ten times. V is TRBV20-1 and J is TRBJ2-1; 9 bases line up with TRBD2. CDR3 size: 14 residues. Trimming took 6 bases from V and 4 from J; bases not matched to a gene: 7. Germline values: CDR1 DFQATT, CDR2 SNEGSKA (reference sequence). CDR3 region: CSAGSGGTYNEQFF. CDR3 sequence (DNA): TGCAGTGCCGGTAGCGGGGGTACATACAATGAGCAGTTCTTC.

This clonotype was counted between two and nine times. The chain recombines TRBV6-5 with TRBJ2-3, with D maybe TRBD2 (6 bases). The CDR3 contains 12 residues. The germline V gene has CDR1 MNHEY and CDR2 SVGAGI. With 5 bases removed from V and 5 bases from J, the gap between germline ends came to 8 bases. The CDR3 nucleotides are TGTGCCAGCAGTCGTAGCGGAGATACGCAGTATTTT. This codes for CASSRSGDTQYF.

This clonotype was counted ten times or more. CDR3 sequence reads: CSLLGGSTDTQYF. In DNA form, the CDR3 reads TGCAGTCTCCTTGGGGGAAGCACAGATACGCAGTATTTT. The chain combines TRBV20-1 with TRBJ2-3; D assignment may be TRBD1 or TRBD2 (5 bases each). The CDR3 is 13 amino acids. From germline, CDR1 is DFQATT and CDR2 SNEGSKA (reference sequence). V was clipped by 8 bases and J by 0 bases, with 12 bases between them.

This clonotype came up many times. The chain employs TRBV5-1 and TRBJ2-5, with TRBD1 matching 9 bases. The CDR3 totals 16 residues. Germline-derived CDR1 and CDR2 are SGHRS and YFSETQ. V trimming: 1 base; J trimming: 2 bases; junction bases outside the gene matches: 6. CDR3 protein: CASSLFTGGPQETQYF. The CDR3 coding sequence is TGCGCCAGCAGCTTGTTCACAGGGGGCCCACAAGAGACCCAGTACTTC.

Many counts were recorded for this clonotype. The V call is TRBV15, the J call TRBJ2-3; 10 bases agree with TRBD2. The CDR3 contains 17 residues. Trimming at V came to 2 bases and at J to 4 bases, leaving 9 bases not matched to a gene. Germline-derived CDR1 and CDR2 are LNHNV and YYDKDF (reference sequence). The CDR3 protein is CATSRHGAGGAADTQYF. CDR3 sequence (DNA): TGTGCCACCAGCAGACACGGAGCGGGGGGGGCGGCAGATACGCAGTATTTT.

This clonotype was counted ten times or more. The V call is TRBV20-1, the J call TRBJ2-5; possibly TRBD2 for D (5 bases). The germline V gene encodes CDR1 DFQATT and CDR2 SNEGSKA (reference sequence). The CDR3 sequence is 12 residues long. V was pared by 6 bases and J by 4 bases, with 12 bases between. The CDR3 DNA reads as TGCAGTGCCGAACCTGGAGGAGAGACCCAGTACTTC. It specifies CSAEPGGETQYF.

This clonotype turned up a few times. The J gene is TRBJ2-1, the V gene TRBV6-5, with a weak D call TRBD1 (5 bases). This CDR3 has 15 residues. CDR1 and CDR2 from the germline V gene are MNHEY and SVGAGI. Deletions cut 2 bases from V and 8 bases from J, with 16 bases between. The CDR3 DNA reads TGTGCCAGCAGTTACACGCTTACAGGTAGTGATGAGCAGTTCTTC. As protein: CASSYTLTGSDEQFF.

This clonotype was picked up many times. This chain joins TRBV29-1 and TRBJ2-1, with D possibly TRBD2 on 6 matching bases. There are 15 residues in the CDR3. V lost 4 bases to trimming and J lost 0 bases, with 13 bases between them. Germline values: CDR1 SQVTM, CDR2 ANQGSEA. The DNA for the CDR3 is TGCAGCGTTGCCGCGGGACCCAACTCCTACAATGAGCAGTTCTTC. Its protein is CSVAAGPNSYNEQFF.

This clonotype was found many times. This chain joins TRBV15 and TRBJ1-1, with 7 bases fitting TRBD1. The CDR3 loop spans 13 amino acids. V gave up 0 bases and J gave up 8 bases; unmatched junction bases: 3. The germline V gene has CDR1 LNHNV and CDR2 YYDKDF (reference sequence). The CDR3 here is CATSREWDSEAFF. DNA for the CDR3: TGTGCCACCAGCAGAGAATGGGACAGCGAAGCTTTCTTT. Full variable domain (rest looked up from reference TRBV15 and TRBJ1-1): DAMVIQNPRYQVTQFGKPVTLSCSQTLNHNVMYWYQQKSSQAPKLLFHYYDKDFNNEADTPDNFQSRRPNTSFCFLDIRSPGLGDTAMYLCATSREWDSEAFFGQGTRLTVV.

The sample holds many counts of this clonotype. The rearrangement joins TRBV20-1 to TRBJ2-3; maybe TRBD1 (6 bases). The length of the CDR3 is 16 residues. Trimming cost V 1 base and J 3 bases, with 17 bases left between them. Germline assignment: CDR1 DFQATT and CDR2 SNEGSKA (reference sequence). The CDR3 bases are TGCAGTGCTAGAGGGGAACAGGGCCCAGGGACAGATACGCAGTATTTT. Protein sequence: CSARGEQGPGTDTQYF.

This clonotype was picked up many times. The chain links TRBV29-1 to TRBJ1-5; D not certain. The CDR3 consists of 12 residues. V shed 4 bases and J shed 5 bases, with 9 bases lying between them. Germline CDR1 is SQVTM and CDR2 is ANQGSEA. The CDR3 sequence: CSVAPADQPQHF. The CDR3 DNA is TGCAGCGTTGCCCCAGCGGATCAGCCCCAGCATTTT.

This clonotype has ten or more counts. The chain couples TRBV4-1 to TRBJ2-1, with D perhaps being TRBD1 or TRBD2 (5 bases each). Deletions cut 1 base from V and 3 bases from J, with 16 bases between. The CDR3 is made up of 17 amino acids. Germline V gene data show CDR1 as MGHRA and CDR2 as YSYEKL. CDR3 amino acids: CASSQAGAGDDYNEQFF. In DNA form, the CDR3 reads TGCGCCAGCAGCCAAGCCGGGGCCGGAGATGACTACAATGAGCAGTTCTTC.

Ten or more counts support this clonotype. CDR3 region: CASSPPGQGNTEAFF. CDR3 in DNA: TGTGCCAGCAGTCCCCCCGGACAGGGAAACACTGAAGCTTTCTTT. The chain is built from TRBV28 and TRBJ1-1; TRBD1 aligns across 8 bases. The CDR3 runs to 15 residues. With 5 bases clipped from V and 2 bases from J, the junction kept 7 bases outside the gene matches. Germline V lookup: CDR1 MDHEN, CDR2 SYDVKM.

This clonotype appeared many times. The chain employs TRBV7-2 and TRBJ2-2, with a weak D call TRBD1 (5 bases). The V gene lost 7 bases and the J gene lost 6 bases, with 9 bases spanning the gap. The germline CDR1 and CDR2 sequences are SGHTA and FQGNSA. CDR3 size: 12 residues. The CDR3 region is CASKLGPGELFF. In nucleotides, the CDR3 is TGTGCCAGCAAATTGGGGCCCGGGGAGCTGTTTTTT.

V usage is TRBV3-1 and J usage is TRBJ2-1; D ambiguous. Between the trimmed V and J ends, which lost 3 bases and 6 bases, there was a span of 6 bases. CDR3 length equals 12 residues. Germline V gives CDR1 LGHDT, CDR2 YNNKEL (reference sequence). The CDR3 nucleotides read TGTGCCAGCAGCCAGAACTTCAATGAGCAGTTCTTC. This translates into CASSQNFNEQFF.

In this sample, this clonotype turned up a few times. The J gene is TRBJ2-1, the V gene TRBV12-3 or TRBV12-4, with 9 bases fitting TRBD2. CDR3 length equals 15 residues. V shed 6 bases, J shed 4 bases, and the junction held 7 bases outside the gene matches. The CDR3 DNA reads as TGTGCCAGCAGCAGACTAGCGGACCTATACAATGAGCAGTTCTTC. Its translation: CASSRLADLYNEQFF.

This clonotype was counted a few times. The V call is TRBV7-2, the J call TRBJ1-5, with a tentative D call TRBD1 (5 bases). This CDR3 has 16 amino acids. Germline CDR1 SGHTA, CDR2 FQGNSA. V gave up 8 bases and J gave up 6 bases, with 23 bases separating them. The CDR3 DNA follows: TGTGCCAGCTCCACGGCATGGGGGATCTTACCTCAGCCCCAGCATTTT. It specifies CASSTAWGILPQPQHF.

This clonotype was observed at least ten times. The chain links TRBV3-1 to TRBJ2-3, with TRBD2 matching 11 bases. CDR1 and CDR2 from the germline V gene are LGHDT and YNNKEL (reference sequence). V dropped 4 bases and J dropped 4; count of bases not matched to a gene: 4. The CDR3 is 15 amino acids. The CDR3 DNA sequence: TGTGCCAGCAGCCGCACTAGCGGGAGTGCAGATACGCAGTATTTT. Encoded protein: CASSRTSGSADTQYF.

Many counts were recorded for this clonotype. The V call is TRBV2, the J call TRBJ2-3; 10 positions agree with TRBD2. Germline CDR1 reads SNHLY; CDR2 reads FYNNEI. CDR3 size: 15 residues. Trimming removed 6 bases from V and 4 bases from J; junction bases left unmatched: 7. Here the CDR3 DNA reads TGTGCCAGCAGCTCGATAGCGGGGGGTGCAGATACGCAGTATTTT. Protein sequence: CASSSIAGGADTQYF.

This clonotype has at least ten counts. In DNA, the CDR3 is TGCAGTGCTAGGGGAATCGGGGACCTTTACAATGAGCAGTTCTTC. It encodes CSARGIGDLYNEQFF. The genes are TRBV20-1 and TRBJ2-1; perhaps D is TRBD1 or TRBD2 (5 bases each). The CDR3 totals 15 residues. The V and J ends lost 3 bases and 4 bases respectively, with 16 bases between them. CDR1 and CDR2 from the germline V gene are DFQATT and SNEGSKA (reference sequence).

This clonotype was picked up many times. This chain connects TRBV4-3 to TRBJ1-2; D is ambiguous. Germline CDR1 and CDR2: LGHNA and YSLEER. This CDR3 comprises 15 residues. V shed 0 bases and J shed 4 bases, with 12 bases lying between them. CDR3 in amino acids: CASSQDVVQSYGYTF. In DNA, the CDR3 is TGCGCCAGCAGCCAAGATGTGGTACAGAGCTATGGCTACACCTTC.

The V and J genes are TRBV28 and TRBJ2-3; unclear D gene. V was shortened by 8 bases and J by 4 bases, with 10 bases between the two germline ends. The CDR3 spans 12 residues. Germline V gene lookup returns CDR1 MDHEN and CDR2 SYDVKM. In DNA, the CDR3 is TGTGCCAGCTCAAACCCCCCAGATACGCAGTATTTT. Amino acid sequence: CASSNPPDTQYF.

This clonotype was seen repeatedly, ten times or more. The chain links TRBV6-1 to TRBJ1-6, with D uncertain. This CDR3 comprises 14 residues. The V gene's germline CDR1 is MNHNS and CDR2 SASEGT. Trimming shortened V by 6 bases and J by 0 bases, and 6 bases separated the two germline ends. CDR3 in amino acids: CASRSSSYNSPLHF. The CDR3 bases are TGTGCCAGCAGGTCCAGCTCCTATAATTCACCCCTCCACTTT.